What follows is one T cell receptor beta chain and its context. This entry belongs to a study of monozygotic twins with inflammatory bowel disease. This CDR3 spans 15 amino acids. In germline, CDR1 is SNHLY, CDR2 FYNNEI. From the 5' RACE reads, TCRdb lists one entry per CDR3 protein and no DNA. Here the sample table reports 170,000 or so distinct CDR3 sequences. The sample was blood. This chain uses TRBV2 with TRBJ1-4; absent DNA, TCRdb's TRBD1 call cannot be checked. The receptor's source is a human donor with ulcerative colitis or Crohn's disease, or a healthy co-twin of an affected twin (not recorded which). The CDR3: CASSEPLTTNEKLFF.